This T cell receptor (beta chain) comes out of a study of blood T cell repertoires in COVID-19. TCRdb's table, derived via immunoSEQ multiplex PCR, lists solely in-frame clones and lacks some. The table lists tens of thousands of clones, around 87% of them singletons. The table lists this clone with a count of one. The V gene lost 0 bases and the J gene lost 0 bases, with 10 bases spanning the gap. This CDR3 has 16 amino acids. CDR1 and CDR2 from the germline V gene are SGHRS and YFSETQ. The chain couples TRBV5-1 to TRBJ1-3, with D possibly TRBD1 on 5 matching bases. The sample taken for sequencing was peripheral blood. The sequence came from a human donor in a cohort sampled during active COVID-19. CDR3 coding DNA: TGCGCCAGCAGCTTGGCATTCGGGGGCTCTGGAAACACCATATATTTT. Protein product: CASSLAFGGSGNTIYF.